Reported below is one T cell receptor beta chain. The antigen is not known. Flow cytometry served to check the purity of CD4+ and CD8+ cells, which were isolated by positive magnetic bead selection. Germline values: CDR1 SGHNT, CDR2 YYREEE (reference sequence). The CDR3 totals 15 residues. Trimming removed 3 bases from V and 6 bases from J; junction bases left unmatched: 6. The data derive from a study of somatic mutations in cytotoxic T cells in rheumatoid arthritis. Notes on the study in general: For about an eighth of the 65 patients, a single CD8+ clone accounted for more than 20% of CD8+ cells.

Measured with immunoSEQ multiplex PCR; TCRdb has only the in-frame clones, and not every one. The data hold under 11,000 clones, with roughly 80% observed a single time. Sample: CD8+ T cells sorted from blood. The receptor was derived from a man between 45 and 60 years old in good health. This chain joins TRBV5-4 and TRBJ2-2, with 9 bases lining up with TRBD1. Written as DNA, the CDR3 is TGTGCCAGCAGCTCCACAGGGGGCTCGGCCGGGGAGCTGTTTTTT. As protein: CASSSTGGSAGELFF.